Shown below are 18 T cell receptor beta chains from a single sample sequenced in a study of blood T cell repertoires in COVID-19. Using immunoSEQ multiplex PCR, the repertoire was profiled, and TCRdb retains in-frame clones only, with some absent. The repertoire includes around 370,000 clones, 88% of them detected once, and more than 5.5% sits in the top ten. What was sequenced was peripheral blood. These receptors were obtained from an older woman with COVID-19, enrolled during active disease.

Concerning this clone: This CDR3 is also generated by other DNA sequences in the sample. The chain employs TRBV20-1 and TRBJ2-7; no reliable D call. The CDR3 runs to 11 residues. Trimming shortened V by 0 bases and J by 3 bases, and 3 bases separated the two germline ends. Germline V CDR1 and CDR2: DFQATT, SNEGSKA (reference sequence). The CDR3 here is CSARDNYEQYF. For the CDR3, the DNA is TGCAGTGCTAGAGACAACTACGAGCAGTACTTC.

This clone appeared once. This rearrangement joins TRBV10-3 to TRBJ2-1; a possible D gene is TRBD2 (7 bases). Germline V lookup: CDR1 ENHRY, CDR2 SYGVKD. Trimming cost V 7 bases and J 2 bases, with 18 bases left between them. The CDR3 is made up of 16 amino acids. CDR3 loop: CAINPSGGEPYNEQFF. The CDR3 region has the DNA TGTGCCATCAACCCGTCGGGGGGCGAGCCCTACAATGAGCAGTTCTTC.

The V and J genes are TRBV15 and TRBJ1-1; tentatively, D is TRBD1 (6 bases). V lost 8 bases and J 4 bases, leaving 11 bases between the germline ends. The CDR3 covers 12 residues. Germline loops: CDR1 LNHNV, CDR2 YYDKDF (reference sequence). The DNA of the CDR3 is TGTGCCACCGCGGGGGCCGCCACTGAAGCTTTCTTT. Translation: CATAGAATEAFF.

The gene calls are TRBV23-1 and TRBJ2-5; TRBD2 matches 9 bases. TRBV23-1 is annotated as an ORF whose role is uncertain. Trimming cost V 0 bases and J 5 bases; bases outside gene matches: 10. The CDR3 sequence is 17 residues long. The CDR3 DNA sequence: TGCGCCAGCAGTCAATCCGGGAAGCGGGGGGTGGATGAGACCCAGTACTTC. It codes for CASSQSGKRGVDETQYF.

The rearrangement uses TRBV5-4 and TRBJ2-5, with a possible D match to TRBD2 (6 bases). Trimming shortened V by 4 bases and J by 5 bases, and 18 bases separated the two germline ends. Per the germline V gene, CDR1 is SGHNT and CDR2 is YYREEE (reference sequence). This CDR3 is 15 amino acids long. The CDR3 region is CASSLPGAREETQYF. The CDR3 DNA reads TGTGCCAGCAGCCTACCCGGGGCCCGGGAGGAGACCCAGTACTTC.

The rearrangement links TRBV10-1 to TRBJ2-1, with 9 bases that match TRBD2. CDR3 length: 14 amino acids. The V gene end was trimmed by 5 bases and the J gene end by 6 bases; junction bases not matched to a gene: 5. CDR1 and CDR2 from the germline V gene are WNHNN and SYGVQD (reference sequence). Written as DNA, the CDR3 is TGCGCCAGCAGTAACAGCGGGGGGAGCAATGAGCAGTTCTTC. Protein product: CASSNSGGSNEQFF.

V gene TRBV28 combines with J gene TRBJ2-7; TRBD2 matches 7 bases. The ends lost 6 bases at V and 0 bases at J; junction bases unmatched: 8. CDR1 MDHEN and CDR2 SYDVKM come from the germline V gene. The CDR3 spans 15 residues. This CDR3 reads CASRPPPGGSYEQYF. The DNA for the CDR3 is TGTGCCAGCAGACCCCCCCCGGGGGGCTCCTACGAGCAGTACTTC.

The V and J genes are TRBV7-2 and TRBJ2-7; D gene unclear. Germline assignment: CDR1 SGHTA and CDR2 FQGNSA. Deletions cut 5 bases from V and 5 bases from J, with 7 bases between. The CDR3 has 11 amino acids. CDR3 protein: CASSDRDEQYF. The CDR3 region has the DNA TGTGCCAGCAGCGACCGGGACGAGCAGTACTTC.

The rearrangement joins TRBV9 to TRBJ1-2; D perhaps matches TRBD1 (5 bases). Looked up from germline, CDR1 is SGDLS and CDR2 is YYNGEE. The CDR3 covers 13 residues. The CDR3 nucleotides are TGTGCAAGCGGTCTGACAGAGAACTATGGCTACACCTTC. This gives the protein CASGLTENYGYTF.

The chain joins TRBV7-8 to TRBJ1-1; 10 bases fit TRBD1. The junction had 3 bases not matched to a gene; V was cut back by 1 base and J by 4 bases. This CDR3 is 15 amino acids long. Germline V gene data show CDR1 as SGHVS and CDR2 as FQNEAQ. The CDR3 protein is CASSLVRTGGTEAFF. DNA for the CDR3: TGTGCCAGCAGCTTAGTGAGGACAGGGGGCACTGAAGCTTTCTTT.

The chain has TRBV5-4 and TRBJ1-6, with 8 nucleotides matching TRBD1. V lost 5 bases to trimming and J lost 5 bases; unmatched junction nucleotides: 9. The CDR3 extends over 16 amino acids. Germline CDR1 and CDR2: SGHNT and YYREEE (reference sequence). The CDR3 loop reads CASRKASDRDNSPLHF. The CDR3 bases are TGTGCCAGCAGGAAAGCCTCGGACAGGGATAATTCACCCCTCCACTTT.

Here the CDR3 DNA reads TGTGCCAGCAGATTGCAGGGGAGCACCGGGGAGCTGTTTTTT. Amino acid sequence: CASRLQGSTGELFF. The rearrangement links TRBV6-5 to TRBJ2-2; D perhaps matches TRBD1 (6 bases). V was pared by 6 bases and J by 4 bases, with 12 bases between. Germline V gene lookup returns CDR1 MNHEY and CDR2 SVGAGI. The CDR3 has 14 amino acids.

This clone turned up a few times. The rearrangement uses TRBV19 and TRBJ1-1; D might be TRBD1 (6 bases). The germline V gene has CDR1 LNHDA and CDR2 SQIVND (reference sequence). Trimming removed 4 bases at V and 4 bases at J, with 16 bases between. The CDR3 loop spans 15 amino acids. The CDR3 is CASSRRQDSGTEAFF. The CDR3 DNA reads as TGTGCCAGTAGTAGGCGACAGGATTCGGGCACTGAAGCTTTCTTT.

The chain joins TRBV2 to TRBJ1-5; perhaps TRBD1 as D (5 bases). Germline V gene data show CDR1 as SNHLY and CDR2 as FYNNEI. The CDR3 consists of 15 residues. Trimming shortened V by 4 bases and J by 5 bases, and 15 bases separated the two germline ends. This CDR3 reads CASSGQGLRDQPQHF. In nucleotides, the CDR3 is TGTGCCAGCAGTGGGCAGGGTCTTAGGGATCAGCCCCAGCATTTT. The variable domain in full, with the rest retrieved from reference TRBV2 and TRBJ1-5, is EPEVTQTPSHQVTQMGQEVILRCVPISNHLYFYWYRQILGQKVEFLVSFYNNEISEKSEIFDDQFSVERPDGSNFTLKIRSTKLEDSAMYFCASSGQGLRDQPQHFGDGTRLSIL.

This chain uses TRBV4-3 with TRBJ1-6; D may be TRBD1 (6 bases). Germline-derived CDR1 and CDR2 are LGHNA and YSLEER. The germline V and J ends were trimmed by 0 bases and 10 bases, with 10 bases remaining between them. The CDR3 is made up of 14 amino acids. CDR3 protein: CASSQDAQGSPLHF. In DNA, the CDR3 is TGCGCCAGCAGCCAAGACGCGCAGGGGTCACCCCTCCACTTT.

The V call is TRBV10-3, the J call TRBJ2-4; 7 bases are shared with TRBD2. V lost 8 bases and J lost 2; bases outside the gene matches: 12. CDR1 is ENHRY and CDR2 is SYGVKD in the germline V gene. The CDR3 totals 16 residues. The CDR3 is CAIGRSGGETKNIQYF. CDR3 coding DNA: TGTGCCATCGGTCGGTCGGGGGGAGAAACCAAAAACATTCAGTACTTC.

The J gene is TRBJ1-5, the V gene TRBV30; D perhaps matches TRBD1 (6 bases). This CDR3 has 13 residues. Between the trimmed V and J ends, which lost 5 bases and 1 base, there was a span of 9 bases. Germline-derived CDR1 and CDR2 are GTSNPN and SVGIG (reference sequence). The CDR3 sequence: CAWGQGSNQPQHF. For the CDR3, the DNA is TGTGCCTGGGGGCAGGGGAGCAATCAGCCCCAGCATTTT.

The rearrangement links TRBV9 to TRBJ2-4, with D tentatively TRBD1 (5 bases). Trimming removed 3 bases from V and 0 bases from J, with 7 bases in between. Germline V lookup: CDR1 SGDLS, CDR2 YYNGEE. The CDR3 extends over 14 amino acids. The CDR3, as DNA: TGTGCCAGCAGCGGGGGCCTAGCCAAAAACATTCAGTACTTC. It translates to CASSGGLAKNIQYF.